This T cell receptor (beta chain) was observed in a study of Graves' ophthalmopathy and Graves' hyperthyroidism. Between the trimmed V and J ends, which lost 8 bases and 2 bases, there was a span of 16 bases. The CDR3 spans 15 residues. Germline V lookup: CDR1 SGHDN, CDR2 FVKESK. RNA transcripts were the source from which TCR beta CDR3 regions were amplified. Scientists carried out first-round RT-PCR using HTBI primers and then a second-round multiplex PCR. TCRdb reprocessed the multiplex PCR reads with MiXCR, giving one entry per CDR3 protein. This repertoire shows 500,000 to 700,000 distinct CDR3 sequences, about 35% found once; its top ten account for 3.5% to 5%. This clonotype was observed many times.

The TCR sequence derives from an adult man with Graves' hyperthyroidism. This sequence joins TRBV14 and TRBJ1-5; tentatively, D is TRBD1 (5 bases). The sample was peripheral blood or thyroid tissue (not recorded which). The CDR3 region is CASSQAGLGNQPQHF. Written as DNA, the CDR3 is TGTGCCAGCTCACAGGCAGGGCTGGGCAATCAGCCCCAGCATTTT.